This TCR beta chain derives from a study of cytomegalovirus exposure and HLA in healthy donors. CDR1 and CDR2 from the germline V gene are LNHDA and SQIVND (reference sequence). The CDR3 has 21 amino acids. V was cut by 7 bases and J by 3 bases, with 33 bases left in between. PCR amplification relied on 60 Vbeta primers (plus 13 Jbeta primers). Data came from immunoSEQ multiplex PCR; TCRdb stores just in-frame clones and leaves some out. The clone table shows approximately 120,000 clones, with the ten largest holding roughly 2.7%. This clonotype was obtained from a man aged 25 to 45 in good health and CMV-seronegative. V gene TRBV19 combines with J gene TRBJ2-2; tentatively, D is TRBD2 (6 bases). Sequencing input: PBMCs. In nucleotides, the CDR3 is TGTGCCAGTATGAGAAGGGGCTTCGGGGCAGGGAGGATCCTGGACACCGGGGAGCTGTTTTTT. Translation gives CASMRRGFGAGRILDTGELFF.